One T cell receptor beta chain is described in this entry. The data were taken from a study of control samples from healthy donors and cancer patients. Trimming removed 5 bases from V and 0 bases from J, with 8 bases in between. Germline V gene lookup returns CDR1 SGHTA and CDR2 FQGNSA. The CDR3 loop spans 13 amino acids. Sequencing was performed with immunoSEQ multiplex PCR; in TCRdb, only in-frame clones are kept and a portion is missing. The sample consists of around 92,000 clones, approximately 78% of them appearing once. The sequenced sample was blood. The receptor was derived from a man aged 55-75 years in good health. The V call is TRBV7-2, the J call TRBJ2-7; D gene uncertain. The CDR3 nucleotides are TGTGCCAGCAGCCTATGGCCCTCCTACGAGCAGTACTTC. Amino acid sequence: CASSLWPSYEQYF.